This entry concerns a single TCR beta chain. What it binds is unknown. This CDR3 has 14 amino acids. The germline CDR1 and CDR2 sequences are LNHNV and YYDKDF (reference sequence). V trimming: 3 bases; J trimming: 7 bases; junction bases outside the gene matches: 5. A library of TCRbeta sequences, prepared with unique molecular identifiers, was generated. MiXCR, applied by TCRdb to the PCR reads, yields one record per CDR3 protein. The sample includes almost 600,000 distinct CDR3 sequences, approximately 30% of them seen just once. The sample is drawn from a study of T-cell reconstitution after alpha-beta-depleted transplantation in children. Study findings and constraints: Approximately two months post-transplant, alpha-beta T cells reportedly originated from several hundred expanded graft clones. Most T-cell counts and diversity one year after the transplant came from T cells that were newly produced. In some patients, recipient T cells and intrathymic progenitors surviving conditioning explained high day-60 diversity.

The material sequenced was PBMCs, taken before TCRalphabeta/CD19-depleted stem cell transplant. The chain employs TRBV15 and TRBJ2-2; 7 bases align to TRBD1. This receptor was obtained from a boy younger than two with Wiskott-Aldrich syndrome, due to receive a stem cell transplant. The CDR3 DNA follows: TGTGCCACCAGCAGGGTACAGGGGAACGGGGAGCTGTTTTTT. Its translation: CATSRVQGNGELFF.